The 23 T cell receptor beta chains presented below share a single source sample, sequenced in a study of post-analysis software for immune sequencing data. Study-level findings and limits: A handful of TRBV segments were significantly more frequent in patients than in controls. TRBV5-6, TRBV5-1 and TRBV20-1 were among these segments.

Their cognate antigens are unknown. Unique molecular identifiers were carried by the TCR beta cDNA libraries. TCRdb fed the PCR reads into MiXCR, producing one record per CDR3 protein. The sample shows hundreds of thousands of distinct CDR3 sequences, roughly 27% of them seen only once. The sequencing input was blood. Source of these receptors: a girl aged 5 to 17 with multiple sclerosis.

This clonotype was recorded many times. The rearrangement uses TRBV7-2 and TRBJ2-7, with D uncertain. This CDR3 has 14 residues. CDR1 is SGHTA, CDR2 FQGNSA, per germline. V lost 5 bases and J lost 1, with 12 bases in between. As DNA, the CDR3 is TGTGCCAGCAGCGCACCGGACGGTTCCTACGAGCAGTACTTC. Translation gives CASSAPDGSYEQYF.

This clonotype was recorded a few times. The chain uses TRBV6-1 and TRBJ1-6; no firm D call. Trimming took off 7 bases at V and 5 bases at J, with 24 bases between the two ends. The V gene's germline CDR1 is MNHNS and CDR2 SASEGT. This CDR3 spans 18 amino acids. CDR3 nucleotides: TGTGCCAGCACGGCGGGAGCGACCGCCCGGTCCAATAATTCACCCCTCCACTTT. This gives the protein CASTAGATARSNNSPLHF.

This clonotype turned up a few times. The gene calls are TRBV9 and TRBJ2-7; 14 nucleotides agree with TRBD2. Germline trimming cut 2 bases from V and 0 bases from J; bases unmatched to any gene: 7. CDR1 and CDR2 from the germline V gene are SGDLS and YYNGEE. The CDR3 consists of 18 residues. The CDR3 nucleotides read TGTGCCAGCAGCGTCTTTCCCGGGACTAGCGGGAGCTCCTACGAGCAGTACTTC. Protein: CASSVFPGTSGSSYEQYF.

In its sample, this clonotype was seen many times. The chain recombines TRBV10-3 with TRBJ2-7; TRBD1 agrees at 9 bases. With V trimmed by 6 bases and J by 1 base, 4 bases remained unmatched. Per the germline V gene, CDR1 is ENHRY and CDR2 is SYGVKD. The CDR3 totals 14 residues. The chain's CDR3 is CAIRGQGGSYEQYF. CDR3 coding DNA: TGTGCCATCAGGGGACAGGGAGGATCCTACGAGCAGTACTTC.

This clonotype was counted once. This chain uses TRBV20-1 with TRBJ2-7; D possibly matches TRBD1 or TRBD2 (5 bases each). Germline V gene sequence: CDR1 DFQATT, CDR2 SNEGSKA (reference sequence). With 3 bases removed from V and 2 bases from J, the gap between germline ends came to 11 bases. The CDR3 spans 13 residues. CDR3 nucleotide sequence: TGCAGTGCTAGTACGGGGACCCCCTACGAGCAGTACTTC. The encoded protein is CSASTGTPYEQYF.

There are a few counts of this clonotype. The chain recombines TRBV6-2 or TRBV6-3 with TRBJ2-1, with TRBD2 identical over 14 bases. This CDR3 has 21 residues. V lost 6 bases to trimming and J lost 6 bases; unmatched junction nucleotides: 22. CDR1 and CDR2 from the germline V gene are MNHEY and SVGEGT. The CDR3 bases are TGTGCCAGCAGGGGTGGTTTTTCCGGGACTAGCGGGAGATCCCGGGGCAATGAGCAGTTCTTC. Translation gives CASRGGFSGTSGRSRGNEQFF.

The chain uses TRBV12-3 or TRBV12-4 and TRBJ2-3, with a tentative D call TRBD1 (6 bases). The CDR3 has 14 residues. V was clipped by 10 bases and J by 5 bases, with 19 bases between them. The CDR3 region is CATAWGQARDTQYF. CDR3 in DNA: TGTGCCACCGCCTGGGGGCAGGCCAGAGATACGCAGTATTTT.

CDR3 loop: CASSPPGSGRHYEQYF. The CDR3 DNA follows: TGTGCCAGCTCACCACCGGGGAGCGGGCGACACTACGAGCAGTACTTC. V usage is TRBV18 and J usage is TRBJ2-7, with D possibly being TRBD2 (6 bases). The V and J ends lost 0 bases and 3 bases respectively, with 15 bases between them. The V gene's germline CDR1 is KGHSH and CDR2 LQKENI. CDR3 length: 16 amino acids.

The chain carries TRBV6-4 and TRBJ1-2, with 7 bases that match TRBD1. V lost 4 bases and J lost 4; bases outside the gene matches: 6. CDR3 length equals 14 residues. Germline CDR1 and CDR2: MRHNA and SNTAGT. CDR3 sequence (DNA): TGTGCCAGCAGTGTGGGGACAGCGAGCTATGGCTACACCTTC. Amino acids: CASSVGTASYGYTF.

V is TRBV28 and J is TRBJ2-6; either TRBD1 or TRBD2 may fit D (5 bases each). V lost 11 bases, J lost 0 bases, and 11 bases lay in between. This CDR3 is 14 amino acids long. Germline V gives CDR1 MDHEN, CDR2 SYDVKM. CDR3 DNA sequence: TGTGCCTCGGGACGGTTCTCTGGGGCCAACGTCCTGACTTTC. This sequence encodes CASGRFSGANVLTF.

The V gene is TRBV5-1, the J gene TRBJ2-7; 7 bases agree with TRBD2. V dropped 4 bases and J dropped 6; count of bases not matched to a gene: 4. Looked up from germline, CDR1 is SGHRS and CDR2 is YFSETQ. The CDR3 totals 12 residues. The CDR3 bases are TGCGCCAGCAGCCTCCGGGGGGTCGAGCAGTACTTC. It is translated as CASSLRGVEQYF.

This clonotype has more than one count but fewer than ten. This chain joins TRBV6-5 and TRBJ2-3; 14 nucleotides match TRBD2. Losses at the gene ends were 6 bases for V and 11 bases for J; bases not matched to a gene: 10. The germline V gene has CDR1 MNHEY and CDR2 SVGAGI. The CDR3 consists of 15 residues. The CDR3 here is CASRLTGTSGGKQYF. CDR3 nucleotides: TGTGCCAGCAGATTGACCGGGACTAGCGGGGGAAAGCAGTATTTT.

This clonotype was recorded a few times. The rearrangement links TRBV5-1 to TRBJ2-3; 10 bases fit TRBD2. Germline lookup yields CDR1 SGHRS and CDR2 YFSETQ. This CDR3 comprises 18 residues. V dropped 4 bases and J dropped 3; count of bases not matched to a gene: 14. This CDR3 reads CASSHLAGDGVGTDTQYF. The CDR3 DNA is TGCGCCAGCAGCCACCTAGCGGGAGACGGTGTAGGGACAGATACGCAGTATTTT.

Concerning this clonotype: This sequence may be a read error, since a much larger clone differs from it by one base. V is TRBV7-2 and J is TRBJ2-7; D unclear. Germline CDR1 reads SGHTA; CDR2 reads FQGNSA. With 2 bases removed from V and 7 bases from J, the gap between germline ends came to 18 bases. The CDR3 contains 15 residues. In DNA form, the CDR3 reads TGTGCCAGCAGCTTATTGGTTAGGGTCGTCGATGAGCAGTACTTC. This encodes CASSLLVRVVDEQYF.

The chain employs TRBV20-1 and TRBJ2-2, with TRBD1 matching over 7 bases. The CDR3 length is 14 residues. V lost 3 bases to trimming and J lost 6 bases; unmatched junction nucleotides: 7. CDR1 DFQATT and CDR2 SNEGSKA come from the germline V gene (reference sequence). In DNA form, the CDR3 reads TGCAGTGCTAGGAGGGGACAGTTCTCCGGGGAGCTGTTTTTT. It specifies CSARRGQFSGELFF.

This clonotype was recorded a few times. The chain recombines TRBV12-3 or TRBV12-4 with TRBJ2-1; D is perhaps TRBD1 (6 bases). V lost 4 bases and J lost 7, with 14 bases in between. This CDR3 contains 14 residues. For the CDR3, the DNA is TGTGCCAGCAGTTCCCAATCAGGGGAAAATGAGCAGTTCTTC. It encodes CASSSQSGENEQFF.

V is TRBV14 and J is TRBJ2-1; possibly TRBD1 or TRBD2 for D (5 bases each). The V and J ends lost 4 bases and 0 bases respectively, with 19 bases between them. The CDR3 is 18 residues long. Germline values: CDR1 SGHDN, CDR2 FVKESK. The CDR3 sequence: CASSRGPGTFSSYNEQFF. Here the CDR3 DNA reads TGTGCCAGCAGCCGCGGACCCGGGACGTTTAGCTCCTACAATGAGCAGTTCTTC.

The chain couples TRBV9 to TRBJ2-7; 7 bases map to TRBD2. Germline V gene data show CDR1 as SGDLS and CDR2 as YYNGEE. Trimming removed 3 bases from V and 5 bases from J; junction bases left unmatched: 8. The CDR3 covers 14 residues. CDR3 loop: CASSAWGGPDEQYF. Here the CDR3 DNA reads TGTGCCAGCAGCGCCTGGGGGGGTCCTGACGAGCAGTACTTC.

V gene TRBV28 combines with J gene TRBJ2-6, with TRBD1 matching 10 bases. V gave up 0 bases and J gave up 3 bases; unmatched junction bases: 8. Germline lookup yields CDR1 MDHEN and CDR2 SYDVKM. There are 19 residues in the CDR3. CDR3 protein: CASSLWIKTGGFGANVLTF. The CDR3 DNA is TGTGCCAGCAGTTTATGGATCAAGACAGGGGGCTTTGGGGCCAACGTCCTGACTTTC.

This chain links TRBV12-3 or TRBV12-4 with TRBJ2-5; 7 nucleotides line up with TRBD1. The V and J ends lost 6 bases and 5 bases, in that order; junction bases with no gene match: 9. CDR3 length equals 14 residues. This CDR3 reads CASSPGTVGETQYF. The CDR3 DNA reads TGTGCCAGCAGCCCCGGGACAGTAGGGGAGACCCAGTACTTC.

The sample holds many counts of this clonotype. The chain joins TRBV6-2 or TRBV6-3 to TRBJ2-7, with D tentatively TRBD1 (6 bases). V lost 4 bases to trimming and J lost 1 base, with 8 bases between them. The germline gives CDR1 MNHEY, CDR2 SVGEGT. The CDR3 loop spans 13 amino acids. The CDR3 sequence: CASSFGQSYEQYF. The CDR3 DNA sequence: TGTGCCAGCAGTTTCGGACAGTCCTACGAGCAGTACTTC.

In this sample, this clonotype turned up a few times. The chain links TRBV3-1 to TRBJ1-2; D not certain. The CDR3 extends over 13 amino acids. The germline V gene has CDR1 LGHDT and CDR2 YNNKEL (reference sequence). Trimming cost V 1 base and J 3 bases, with 6 bases left between them. The CDR3 spells CASSQVQDYGYTF. As DNA, the CDR3 is TGTGCCAGCAGCCAAGTCCAGGACTATGGCTACACCTTC.

This clonotype was counted only a few times. V and J are TRBV4-2 and TRBJ2-3; maybe TRBD1 (6 bases). Germline CDR1 LGHNA, CDR2 YNFKEQ. CDR3 length: 16 residues. Trimming shortened V by 2 bases and J by 2 bases, and 14 bases separated the two germline ends. The CDR3 DNA sequence: TGTGCCAGCAGCCAACAATTGGGGGCCGTCACAGATACGCAGTATTTT. This codes for CASSQQLGAVTDTQYF.